This TCR beta chain was retrieved from a study of regulatory T cells in long-lasting Graves disease (dated by TCRdb to the early 2020s). Turning to the overall study: Patients with newly diagnosed Graves' disease had been on antithyroid drugs for under 3 months. The study was conducted in China and was registered as a clinical trial. A total of about 35 samples underwent TCR sequencing, from roughly 13 patients with persistent Graves' disease and approximately 20 patients with newly diagnosed Graves' disease. This study used TCR sequencing and RNA sequencing of peripheral blood to compare persistent Graves' disease patients against newly diagnosed Graves' disease patients.

This clonotype was seen at least ten times. Its antigen remains undetermined. Base qualities are not provided; no much larger clone lies one nucleotide away. V and J lose 6 bases and 3 bases, and a span of 20 bases separates them. The CDR3 sequence holds 16 residues, the cysteine and phenylalanine included. Only CDR3 DNA is held: 48 bases, read in frame from base 1. Reading the label with the study, this specimen's time point is: newly diagnosed GD, antithyroid drugs for less than 3 months. RNA was extracted from PBMCs in TRIzol for both TCR sequencing and RNA sequencing. Graves' disease was diagnosed according to American Thyroid Association guidelines. Patients were recruited from an endocrinology department in Xi'an, China. Each patient gave roughly 8.4 milliliters of peripheral blood, collected in an EDTA anticoagulant tube. PBMCs were isolated by Ficoll Paque Plus density gradient separation without further T cell sorting. An Agilent 2100 Bioanalyzer and agarose gel were used to check RNA quality, while a NanoDrop 2000 measured RNA concentration.

Library method: multiplex PCR. The sequencer listed for this sample is Illumina HiSeq 4000. To build TCR beta libraries, CDR3 regions were amplified by Arm-PCR using iRepertoire HTBI primers. Gel purification was performed on PCR products prior to sequencing. Concerning the study's data processing: Gene usage analysis of CDR3 amino acid clonotypes used the approximately 62 TRBV and approximately 13 TRBJ segments found across samples. COPE and FqMerger were used to merge filtered high-quality paired reads into contigs. BLAST was used to align contigs to the IMGT TRBV, TRBD and TRBJ reference genes, and CDR3 was defined following IMGT. Highly expanded clones were defined as clonotypes with a frequency above 0.1%. Shannon entropy served as the measure of repertoire diversity, while the Gini coefficient captured V-J evenness. A clonotype found in more than one individual was treated as public. TCRdb's own reprocessing of the public reads used fastp at Q25 and MiXCR and kept productive beta chains. Identical CDR3 protein sequences are pooled into one entry, listed with their most common genes and DNA. None of the V and J calls come from the authors' own analysis; TCRdb made them. For this sample there are around 320,000 distinct CDR3 sequences; approximately 15% appear just once. Roughly 27% of the sample rests with the top ten.

The study at large found these results: More public clonotypes were shared among persistent patients (about 2,800) than among newly diagnosed patients (966). Compared with newly diagnosed patients, persistent Graves' disease patients had lower TCR Shannon entropy and fewer highly expanded clones, which suggests clonal expansion. The small sample size was acknowledged by the authors as a limitation that may reduce accuracy. TRBV28, TRBJ1-2 and TRBJ2-5 were preferentially used in persistent disease, while TRBV20-1 and TRBJ2-1 were favored in newly diagnosed disease. Only the TCR beta chain was sequenced and analyzed. Because the primary lesion, thyroid tissue, could not be accessed, the study looked at peripheral blood alone.

Another study also made use of these data, one on T cells in Graves' hyperthyroidism and ophthalmopathy. The second source states: A patient counted as having stable Graves' hyperthyroidism if no progression to ophthalmopathy occurred over 18 months of follow-up. Hyperthyroidism patients were newly diagnosed, with disease duration under 2 months, and aged 18 to 65 years. Exclusion was applied to patients with uncontrolled infections, other autoimmune diseases, pregnancy or lactation. Diagnoses were based on clinical symptoms, serum thyroxine and TRAb, thyroid ultrasound and orbital computed tomography. A first-round RT-PCR of the TCR CDR3 used the HTBI primer set with the Qiagen OneStep RT-PCR kit. Most expanded thyroid clonotypes (frequency above 0.001) were also found in blood, which suggests that blood repertoires may mirror thyroid immune responses. A model built on a 13 V-J signature distinguished ophthalmopathy from stable hyperthyroidism, reaching roughly 88% sensitivity and around 81% specificity in cross-validation and 80%/75% in testing. In validation, the model predicted progression to ophthalmopathy a median of roughly 6.5 months before onset, with approximately 70% sensitivity and nearly 75% specificity. To identify distinguishing TCR V-J signatures, a discovery cohort of 100 patients was used, comprising approximately 40 with Graves' ophthalmopathy and under 60 with stable Graves' hyperthyroidism. Prospective prediction of ophthalmopathy was tested in an independent validation cohort consisting of some 18 hyperthyroidism patients and some 16 patients who later progressed to ophthalmopathy. For training and testing, the 100 or so patients in the discovery cohort were randomly divided in a 7:3 ratio. In several Graves' hyperthyroidism patients, the study also compared T-cell repertoires from thyroid tissue with T-cell repertoires from blood. After blood sampling, hyperthyroidism patients were treated with methimazole at a starting dose of 30 mg daily, and ophthalmopathy patients were treated with high-dose intravenous methylprednisolone. The libraries were constructed in a second round of multiplex PCR and then size-selected and purified. Libraries were sequenced paired-end with 100 bp reads on an Illumina HiSeq2000. Raw data were processed with SOAPnuke, discarding reads with adapters, uncalled bases, mean Phred below 15, or no exact constant-primer or identifier match. High-quality paired reads were merged using COPE v1.2.5, and each unique nucleotide sequence was defined as a clonotype. Clonotypes were aligned to IMGT TRBV, TRBD and TRBJ reference segments using MiTCR v1.1. The analysis was restricted to V-J combinations with a frequency above 0.0001, which together covered 99% to 99.2% of the repertoires. A TCS score was defined as the ratio of F50 (clonal expansion) to E x V (chaos), with BLOSUM62-based TCRdist applied between CDR3 peptides within each V-J. Welch's t-statistics and random forest reduced some 510 V-J features to 10 to 15, which were used in a naive Bayes classifier (R e1071). Sample size was not statistically predetermined, and blinding of investigators to group allocation was not performed. The paper describes TCR Vbeta CDR3 sequencing of more than 120 peripheral blood samples, made up of 43 ophthalmopathy patients, approximately 73 hyperthyroidism patients and 17 progressor patients.

Sample: peripheral blood mononuclear cells (PBMCs), taken at new diagnosis, from a patient treated with antithyroid drugs. This TCR came from a man in his forties with Graves disease. Donor details come from another sample of the same person, matched by shared clones. This chain joins TRBV12-3 or TRBV12-4 to TRBJ1-2, with the D gene not clear enough to name. The encoded CDR3 is CASSLLAISYHYGYTF. The base sequence is TGTGCCAGCAGCTTACTGGCCATCTCATATCACTATGGCTACACCTTC.